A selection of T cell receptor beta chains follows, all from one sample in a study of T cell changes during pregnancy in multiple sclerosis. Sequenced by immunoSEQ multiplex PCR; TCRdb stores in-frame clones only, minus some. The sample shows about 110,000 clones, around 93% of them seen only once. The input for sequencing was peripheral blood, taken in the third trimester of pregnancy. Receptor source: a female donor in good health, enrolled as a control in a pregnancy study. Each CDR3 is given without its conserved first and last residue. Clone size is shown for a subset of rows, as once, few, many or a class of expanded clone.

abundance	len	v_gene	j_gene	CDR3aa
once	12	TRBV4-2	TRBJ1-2	ASSQGGTAYGYT
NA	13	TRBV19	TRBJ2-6	ASRTGTAGANVLT
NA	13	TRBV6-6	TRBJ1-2	ASSYRGAMNYGYT
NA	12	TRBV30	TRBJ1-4	AWATGKVNEKLF
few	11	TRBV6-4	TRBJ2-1	ASSDGTNNEQF
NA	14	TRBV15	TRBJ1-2	ATSRDRPTGGNGYT
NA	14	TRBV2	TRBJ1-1	ASSEALPGGNTEAF
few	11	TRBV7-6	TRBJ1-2	ASSSGTDYGYT
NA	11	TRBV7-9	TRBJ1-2	ASSFQDGHGYT
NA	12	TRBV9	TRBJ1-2	ASSVDWQNYGYT
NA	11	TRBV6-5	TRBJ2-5	ASSRGAGETQY
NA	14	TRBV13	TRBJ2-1	ASSLVATGVGNEQF
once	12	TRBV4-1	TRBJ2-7	ASSPGTSSYEQY
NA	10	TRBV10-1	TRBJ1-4	ASSIPPGQET
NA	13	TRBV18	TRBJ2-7	ASSPPMQGPYEQY
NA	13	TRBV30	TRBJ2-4	AWSAFGGGRNIQY
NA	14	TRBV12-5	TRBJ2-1	ASAFQAGGFYNEQF
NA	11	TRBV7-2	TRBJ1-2	ASSHGNSYGYT
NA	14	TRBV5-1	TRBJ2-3	ASSSTMQGPSDTQY
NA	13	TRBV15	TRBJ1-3	ATSLGQGAGNTIY
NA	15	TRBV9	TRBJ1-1	ASLVIKWGRGNTEAF
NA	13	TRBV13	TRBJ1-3	ASSLGLTSGNTIY
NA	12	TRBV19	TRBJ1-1	ASSVQTGSAEAF
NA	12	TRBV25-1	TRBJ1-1	ASSVYRGSAEAF
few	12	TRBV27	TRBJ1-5	ASSQGGINQPQH
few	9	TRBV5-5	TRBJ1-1	ASSHTSKAF
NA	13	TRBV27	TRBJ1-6	ASSSGQGPQGPLH